This T cell receptor (beta chain) appears in the sequencing data of a study of cytomegalovirus exposure and HLA in healthy donors. Study-wide context: One earlier analysis, a look at some 180 million T cells, found some 110 million unique TCR beta sequences. Overall study findings and caveats: Later analysis identified a missense DCLRE1C variant that was linked to TCR beta V- and J-gene trimming. Productive rates of about 90% or about 30% were seen for most TCR beta V segments in an earlier analysis. An observed cluster of highly shared sequence variants was recorded as a likely sequencing artifact.

In the PCR, 60 Vbeta and 13 Jbeta primers were used. Generated by immunoSEQ multiplex PCR, the TCRdb table keeps only in-frame clones and is missing some. The sample has 150,000 to 200,000 clones, 60% to 85% seen once. Germline V gives CDR1 SGHVS, CDR2 FQNEAQ. V shed 5 bases and J 2 bases; nucleotides not matched to a gene: 7. The CDR3 is 16 amino acids. Note on this clone: Its antigen remains unidentified.

This chain links TRBV7-8 with TRBJ2-3; 10 bases are a match to TRBD2. The sample was PBMCs. This sequence originates from a man aged 50 or older in good health and CMV-seropositive. The CDR3 DNA follows: TGTGCCAGCAGCCCCAAAGCGGGGGGGAACACAGATACGCAGTATTTT. This sequence encodes CASSPKAGGNTDTQYF. The full variable domain, rest sourced from reference TRBV7-8 and TRBJ2-3, is GAGVSQSPRYKVAKRGQDVALRCDPISGHVSLFWYQQALGQGPEFLTYFQNEAQLDKSGLPSDRFFAERPEGSVSTLKIQRTQQEDSAVYLCASSPKAGGNTDTQYFGPGTRLTVL.